This entry is about one TCR beta chain. The antigen is not known. This sample was included in a study of OX40 agonist ivuxolimab in advanced cancers. Study context: Melanoma, hepatocellular carcinoma, head and neck or renal cell cancer occurred in dose-escalation patients. Study observations and caveats: At 0.1 to 3.0 mg/kg and by week 6, clonal expansion occurred in CD4+ and CD8+ blood T cells. The work left the antigen specificity of expanded peripheral T cells undetermined. Averaging showed that CD8+ T cells had more expanded clones than CD4+ did.

Some clones are missing from TCRdb's copy, which holds only in-frame ones; the method was immunoSEQ multiplex PCR. The data contain 45,000 to 60,000 clones, 75% to 85% of them seen just once; the ten biggest clones take up 3.1%. This CDR3 comprises 16 residues. Germline V CDR1 and CDR2: SGHVS, FNYEAQ. Deletions cut 1 base from V and 3 bases from J, with 14 bases between. This chain uses TRBV7-6 with TRBJ2-3; weak D call: TRBD2 (5 bases). The clonotype originates from an adult with an advanced solid tumor such as melanoma, head and neck, liver or kidney cancer. This sample comprised CD4+ or CD8+ T cells sorted from blood, obtained in a trial of the OX40 agonist ivuxolimab. CDR3 in amino acids: CASSLGVSGETDTQYF. The DNA of the CDR3 is TGTGCCAGCAGCTTAGGGGTTTCCGGGGAGACAGATACGCAGTATTTT.